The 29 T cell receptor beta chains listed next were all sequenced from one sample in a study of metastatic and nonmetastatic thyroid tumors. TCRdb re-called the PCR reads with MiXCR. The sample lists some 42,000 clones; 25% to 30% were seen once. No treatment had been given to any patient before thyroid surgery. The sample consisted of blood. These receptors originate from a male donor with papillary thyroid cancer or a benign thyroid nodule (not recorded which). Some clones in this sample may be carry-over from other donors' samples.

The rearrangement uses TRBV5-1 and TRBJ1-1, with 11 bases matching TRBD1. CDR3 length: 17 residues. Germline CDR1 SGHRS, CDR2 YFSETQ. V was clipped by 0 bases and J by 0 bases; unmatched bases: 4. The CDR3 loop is CASSLEGTGGMNTEAFF. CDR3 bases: TGCGCCAGCAGCTTGGAGGGGACAGGGGGGATGAACACTGAAGCTTTCTTT.

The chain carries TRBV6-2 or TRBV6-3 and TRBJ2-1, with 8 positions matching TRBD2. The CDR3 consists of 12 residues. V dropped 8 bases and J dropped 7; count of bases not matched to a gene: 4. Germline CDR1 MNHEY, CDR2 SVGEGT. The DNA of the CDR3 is TGTGCCAGCGGGTTAGCGGGAAATGAGCAGTTCTTC. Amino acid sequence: CASGLAGNEQFF.

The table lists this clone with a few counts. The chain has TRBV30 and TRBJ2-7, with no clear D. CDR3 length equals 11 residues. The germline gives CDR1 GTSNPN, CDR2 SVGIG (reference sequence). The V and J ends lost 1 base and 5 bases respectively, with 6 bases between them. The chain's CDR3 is CAWSAHHEQYV. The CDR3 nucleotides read TGTGCCTGGAGTGCGCACCACGAGCAGTACGTC.

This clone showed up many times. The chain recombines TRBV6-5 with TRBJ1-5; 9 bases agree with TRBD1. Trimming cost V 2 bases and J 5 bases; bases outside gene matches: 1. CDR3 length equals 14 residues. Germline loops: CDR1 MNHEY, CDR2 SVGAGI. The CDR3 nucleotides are TGTGCCAGCAGTTACGGGACAGGGTATCAGCCCCAGCATTTT. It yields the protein CASSYGTGYQPQHF.

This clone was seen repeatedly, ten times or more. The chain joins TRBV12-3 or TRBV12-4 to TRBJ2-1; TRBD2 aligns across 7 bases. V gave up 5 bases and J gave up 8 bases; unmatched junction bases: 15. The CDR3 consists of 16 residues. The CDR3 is CASSPPLGGSVDEQFF. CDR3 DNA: TGTGCCAGCAGTCCTCCTCTGGGCGGGAGCGTCGATGAGCAGTTCTTC.

The CDR3 sequence: CASSPTLSSYEQYF. The CDR3 bases are TGTGCCAGCAGCCCCACCCTGAGCTCCTACGAGCAGTACTTC. The chain carries TRBV7-2 and TRBJ2-7; no definite D call. The CDR3 spans 14 residues. The ends were cut back, 5 bases at V and 0 bases at J, with 11 bases in the middle. Germline V gene lookup returns CDR1 SGHTA and CDR2 FQGNSA.

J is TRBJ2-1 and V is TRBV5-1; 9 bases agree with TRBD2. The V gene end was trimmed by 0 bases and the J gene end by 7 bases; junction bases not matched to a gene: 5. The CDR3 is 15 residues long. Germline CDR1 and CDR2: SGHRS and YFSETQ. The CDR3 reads CASSLELAGYNEQFF. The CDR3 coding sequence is TGCGCCAGCAGCTTGGAACTAGCGGGTTATAATGAGCAGTTCTTC. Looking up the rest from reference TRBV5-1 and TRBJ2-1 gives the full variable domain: KAGVTQTPRYLIKTRGQQVTLSCSPISGHRSVSWYQQTPGQGLQFLFEYFSETQRNKGNFPGRFSGRQFSNSRSEMNVSTLELGDSALYLCASSLELAGYNEQFFGPGTRLTVL.

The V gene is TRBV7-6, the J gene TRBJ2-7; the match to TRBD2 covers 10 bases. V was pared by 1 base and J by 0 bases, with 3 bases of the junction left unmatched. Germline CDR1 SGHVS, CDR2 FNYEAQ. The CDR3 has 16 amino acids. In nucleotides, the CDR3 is TGTGCCAGCAGCTTAGGAGCGGGAGGGGTCTCCTACGAGCAGTACTTC. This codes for CASSLGAGGVSYEQYF. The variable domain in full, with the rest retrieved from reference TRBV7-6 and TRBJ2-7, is GAGVSQSPRYKVTKRGQDVALRCDPISGHVSLYWYRQALGQGPEFLTYFNYEAQQDKSGLPNDRFSAERPEGSISTLTIQRTEQRDSAMYRCASSLGAGGVSYEQYFGPGTRLTVT.

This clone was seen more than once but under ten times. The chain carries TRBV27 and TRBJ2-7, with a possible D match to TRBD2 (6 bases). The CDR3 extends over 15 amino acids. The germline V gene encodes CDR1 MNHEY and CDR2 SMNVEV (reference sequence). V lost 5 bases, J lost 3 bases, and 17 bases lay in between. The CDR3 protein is CASSGFGTGNYEQYF. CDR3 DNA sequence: TGTGCCAGCAGTGGATTCGGGACTGGCAACTACGAGCAGTACTTC.

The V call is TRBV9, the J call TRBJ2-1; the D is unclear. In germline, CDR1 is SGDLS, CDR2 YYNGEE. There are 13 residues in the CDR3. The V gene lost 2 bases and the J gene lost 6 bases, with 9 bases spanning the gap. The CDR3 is CASSVPGFNEQFF. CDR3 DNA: TGTGCCAGCAGCGTGCCCGGGTTCAATGAGCAGTTCTTC. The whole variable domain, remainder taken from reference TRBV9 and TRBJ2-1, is DSGVTQTPKHLITATGQRVTLRCSPRSGDLSVYWYQQSLDQGLQFLIQYYNGEERAKGNILERFSAQQFPDLHSELNLSSLELGDSALYFCASSVPGFNEQFFGPGTRLTVL.

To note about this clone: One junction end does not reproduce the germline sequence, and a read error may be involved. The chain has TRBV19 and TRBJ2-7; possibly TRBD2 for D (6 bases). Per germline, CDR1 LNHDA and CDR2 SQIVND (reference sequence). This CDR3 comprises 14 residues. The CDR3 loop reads CSSRKSGRPYEQYF. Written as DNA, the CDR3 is TGTTCCAGTAGAAAAAGTGGGAGGCCCTACGAGCAGTACTTC.

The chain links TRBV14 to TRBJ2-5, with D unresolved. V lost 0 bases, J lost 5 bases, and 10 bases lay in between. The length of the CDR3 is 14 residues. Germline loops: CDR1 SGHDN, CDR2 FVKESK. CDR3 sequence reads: CASSQEESVETQYF. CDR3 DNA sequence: TGTGCCAGCAGCCAAGAAGAGAGCGTGGAGACCCAGTACTTC.

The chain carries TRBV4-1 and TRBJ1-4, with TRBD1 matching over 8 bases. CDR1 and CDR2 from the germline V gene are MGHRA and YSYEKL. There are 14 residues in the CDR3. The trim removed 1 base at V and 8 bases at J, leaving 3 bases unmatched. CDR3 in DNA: TGCGCCAGCAGCCAAGTGACAGGGGTGGAAAAACTGTTTTTT. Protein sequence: CASSQVTGVEKLFF.

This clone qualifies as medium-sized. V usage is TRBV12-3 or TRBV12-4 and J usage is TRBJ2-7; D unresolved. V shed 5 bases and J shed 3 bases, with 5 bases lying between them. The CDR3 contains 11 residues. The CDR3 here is CASSRLYEQYF. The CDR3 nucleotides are TGTGCCAGCAGTCGCCTCTACGAGCAGTACTTC.

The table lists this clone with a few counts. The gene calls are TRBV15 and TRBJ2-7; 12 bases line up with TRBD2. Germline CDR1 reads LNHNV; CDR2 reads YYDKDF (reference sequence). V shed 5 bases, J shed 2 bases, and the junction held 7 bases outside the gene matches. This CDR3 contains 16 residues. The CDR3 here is CATSSPGLAGTYEQYF. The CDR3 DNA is TGTGCCACCAGCTCCCCGGGACTAGCGGGCACCTACGAGCAGTACTTC.

CDR3 protein: CASSLEGTSLYNEQFF. The CDR3 nucleotides read TGCGCCAGCAGCTTGGAGGGGACTTCTCTCTACAATGAGCAGTTCTTC. This rearrangement joins TRBV5-1 to TRBJ2-1, with D perhaps matching TRBD2 (6 bases). Germline V gene sequence: CDR1 SGHRS, CDR2 YFSETQ. V lost 0 bases, J lost 3 bases, and 13 bases lay in between. There are 16 residues in the CDR3.

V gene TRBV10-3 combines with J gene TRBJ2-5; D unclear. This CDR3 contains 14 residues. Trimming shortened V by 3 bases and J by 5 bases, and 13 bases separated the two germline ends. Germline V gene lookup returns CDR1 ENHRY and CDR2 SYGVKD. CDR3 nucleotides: TGTGCCATCAGTGATAGGGCCGGTGGGGAGACCCAGTACTTC. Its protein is CAISDRAGGETQYF.

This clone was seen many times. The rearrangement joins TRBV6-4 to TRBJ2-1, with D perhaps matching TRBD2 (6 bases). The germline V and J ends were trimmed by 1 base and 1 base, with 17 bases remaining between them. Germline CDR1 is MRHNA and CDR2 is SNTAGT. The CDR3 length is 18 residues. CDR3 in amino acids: CASSDYILEGQSYNEQFF. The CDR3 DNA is TGTGCCAGCAGTGACTATATCCTGGAGGGCCAGTCCTACAATGAGCAGTTCTTC.

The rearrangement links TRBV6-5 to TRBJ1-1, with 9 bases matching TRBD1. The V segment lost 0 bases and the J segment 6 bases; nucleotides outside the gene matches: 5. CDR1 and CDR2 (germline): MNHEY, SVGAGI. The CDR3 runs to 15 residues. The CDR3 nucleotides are TGTGCCAGCAGTTACTCCGGGACAGGGAAGCCTGAAGCTTTCTTT. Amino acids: CASSYSGTGKPEAFF.

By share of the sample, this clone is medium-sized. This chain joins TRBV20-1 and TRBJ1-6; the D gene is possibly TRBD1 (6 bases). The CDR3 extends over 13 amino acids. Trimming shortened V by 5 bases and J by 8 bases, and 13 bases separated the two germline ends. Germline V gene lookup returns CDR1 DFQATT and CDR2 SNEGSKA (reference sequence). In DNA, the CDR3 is TGCAGTGCTCCCTCCCACAGGGATTCACCCCTCCACTTT. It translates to CSAPSHRDSPLHF.

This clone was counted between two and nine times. CDR3 loop: CASTNRPDSPSNYGYTF. The DNA for the CDR3 is TGTGCCAGCACCAACCGCCCGGACAGCCCTTCTAACTATGGCTACACCTTC. The chain recombines TRBV6-1 with TRBJ1-2, with D tentatively TRBD1 (6 bases). V was pared by 7 bases and J by 0 bases, with 21 bases between. The CDR3 sequence is 17 residues long. CDR1 and CDR2 from the germline V gene are MNHNS and SASEGT.

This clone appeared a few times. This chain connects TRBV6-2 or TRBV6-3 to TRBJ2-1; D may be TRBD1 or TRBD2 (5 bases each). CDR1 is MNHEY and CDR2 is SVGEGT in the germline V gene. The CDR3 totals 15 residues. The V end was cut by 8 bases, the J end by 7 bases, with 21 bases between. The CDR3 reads CASLYRDPKTNEQFF. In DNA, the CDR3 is TGTGCCAGCCTGTACCGGGACCCTAAAACGAATGAGCAGTTCTTC.

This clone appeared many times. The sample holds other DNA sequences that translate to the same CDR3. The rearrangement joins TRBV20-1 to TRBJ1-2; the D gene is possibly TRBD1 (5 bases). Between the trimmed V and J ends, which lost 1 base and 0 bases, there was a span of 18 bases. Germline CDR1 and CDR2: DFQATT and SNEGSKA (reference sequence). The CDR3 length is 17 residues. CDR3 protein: CSARVPPGGLANYGYTF. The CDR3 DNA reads TGCAGTGCTAGAGTCCCTCCGGGGGGACTAGCTAACTATGGCTACACCTTC.

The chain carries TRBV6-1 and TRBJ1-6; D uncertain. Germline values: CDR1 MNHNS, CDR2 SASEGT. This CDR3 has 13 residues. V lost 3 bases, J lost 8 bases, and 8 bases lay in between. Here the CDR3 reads CASSDSWDSPLHF. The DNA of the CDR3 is TGTGCCAGCAGTGACTCATGGGATTCACCCCTCCACTTT.

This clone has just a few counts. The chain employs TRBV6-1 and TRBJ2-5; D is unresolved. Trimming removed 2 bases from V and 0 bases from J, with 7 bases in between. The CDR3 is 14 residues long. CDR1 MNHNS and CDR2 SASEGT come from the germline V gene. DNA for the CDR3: TGTGCCAGCAGTGAACCTCCGTACCAAGAGACCCAGTACTTC. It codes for CASSEPPYQETQYF.

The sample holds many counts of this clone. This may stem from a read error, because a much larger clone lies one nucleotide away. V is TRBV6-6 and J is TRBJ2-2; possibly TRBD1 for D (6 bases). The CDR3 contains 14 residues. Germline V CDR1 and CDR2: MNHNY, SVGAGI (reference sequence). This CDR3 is CASNYSGEGGELFF. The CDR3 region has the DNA TGTGCCAGCAATTACTCAGGGGAAGGCGGGGAGCTGTTTTTT.

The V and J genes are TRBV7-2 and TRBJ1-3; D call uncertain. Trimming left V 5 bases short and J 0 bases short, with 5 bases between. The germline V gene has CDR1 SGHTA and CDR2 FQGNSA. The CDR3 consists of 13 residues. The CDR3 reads CASSTNSGNTIYF. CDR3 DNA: TGTGCCAGCAGCACTAACTCTGGAAACACCATATATTTT.

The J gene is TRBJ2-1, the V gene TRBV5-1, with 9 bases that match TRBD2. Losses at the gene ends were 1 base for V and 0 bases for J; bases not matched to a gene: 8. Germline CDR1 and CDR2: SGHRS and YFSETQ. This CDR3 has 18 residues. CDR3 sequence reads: CASSLSLAGPGSYNEQFF. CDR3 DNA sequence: TGCGCCAGCAGCTTGTCCCTAGCGGGACCCGGCTCCTACAATGAGCAGTTCTTC.

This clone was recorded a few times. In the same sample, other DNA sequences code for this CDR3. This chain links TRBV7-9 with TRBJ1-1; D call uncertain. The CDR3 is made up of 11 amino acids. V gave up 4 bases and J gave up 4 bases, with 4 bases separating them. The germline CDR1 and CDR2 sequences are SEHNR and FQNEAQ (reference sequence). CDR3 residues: CASSSSTEAFF. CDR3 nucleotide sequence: TGTGCCAGCAGCTCGAGCACTGAAGCTTTCTTT.